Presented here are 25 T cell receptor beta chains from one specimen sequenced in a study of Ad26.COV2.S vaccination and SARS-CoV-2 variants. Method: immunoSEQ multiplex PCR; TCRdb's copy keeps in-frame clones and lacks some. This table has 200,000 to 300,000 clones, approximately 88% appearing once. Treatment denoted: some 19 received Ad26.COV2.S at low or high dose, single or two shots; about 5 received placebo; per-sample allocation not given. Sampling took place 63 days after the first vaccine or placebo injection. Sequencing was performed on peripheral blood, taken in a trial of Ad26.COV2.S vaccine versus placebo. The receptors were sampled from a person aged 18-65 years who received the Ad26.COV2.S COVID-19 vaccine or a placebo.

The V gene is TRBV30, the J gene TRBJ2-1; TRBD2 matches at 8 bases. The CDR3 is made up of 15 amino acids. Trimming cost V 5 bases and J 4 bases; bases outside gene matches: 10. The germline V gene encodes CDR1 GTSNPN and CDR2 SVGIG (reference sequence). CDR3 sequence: CAWVRGIAGYNEQFF. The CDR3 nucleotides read TGTGCCTGGGTTCGGGGGATAGCGGGGTACAATGAGCAGTTCTTC.

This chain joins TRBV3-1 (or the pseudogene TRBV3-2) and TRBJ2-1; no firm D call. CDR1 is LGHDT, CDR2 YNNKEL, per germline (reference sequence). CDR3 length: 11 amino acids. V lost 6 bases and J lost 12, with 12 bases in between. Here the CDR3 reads CASSRGDMQFF. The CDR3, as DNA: TGTGCCAGCAGTCGTGGGGATATGCAGTTCTTC.

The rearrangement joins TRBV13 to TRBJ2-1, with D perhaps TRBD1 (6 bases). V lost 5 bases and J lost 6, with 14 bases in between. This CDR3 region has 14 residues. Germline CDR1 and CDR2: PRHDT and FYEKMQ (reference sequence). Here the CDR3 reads CASSPPGDPNEQFF. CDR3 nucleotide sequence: TGTGCCAGCAGCCCGCCAGGGGACCCCAATGAGCAGTTCTTC. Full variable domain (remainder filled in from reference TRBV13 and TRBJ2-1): AAGVIQSPRHLIKEKRETATLKCYPIPRHDTVYWYQQGPGQDPQFLISFYEKMQSDKGSIPDRFSAQQFSDYHSELNMSSLELGDSALYFCASSPPGDPNEQFFGPGTRLTVL.

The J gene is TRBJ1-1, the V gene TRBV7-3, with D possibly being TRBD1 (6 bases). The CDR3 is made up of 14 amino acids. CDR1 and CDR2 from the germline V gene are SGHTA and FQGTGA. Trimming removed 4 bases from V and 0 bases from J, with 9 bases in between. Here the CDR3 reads CASSSGQMNTEAFF. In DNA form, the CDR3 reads TGTGCCAGCAGCTCCGGACAGATGAACACTGAAGCTTTCTTT.

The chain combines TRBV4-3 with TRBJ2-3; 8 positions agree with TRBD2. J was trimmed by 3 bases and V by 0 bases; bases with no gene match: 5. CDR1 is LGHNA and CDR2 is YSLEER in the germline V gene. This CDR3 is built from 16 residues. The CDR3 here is CASSQEFRGGTDTQYF. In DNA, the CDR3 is TGCGCCAGCAGCCAAGAGTTCCGGGGGGGGACAGATACGCAGTATTTT.

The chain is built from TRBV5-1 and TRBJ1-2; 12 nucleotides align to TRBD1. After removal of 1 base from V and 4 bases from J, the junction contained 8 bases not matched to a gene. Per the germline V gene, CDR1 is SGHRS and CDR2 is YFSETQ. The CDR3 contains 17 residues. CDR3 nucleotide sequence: TGCGCCAGCAGCTTGCCGGGACAGGGGGCGCAAGGCTATGGCTACACCTTC. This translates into CASSLPGQGAQGYGYTF.

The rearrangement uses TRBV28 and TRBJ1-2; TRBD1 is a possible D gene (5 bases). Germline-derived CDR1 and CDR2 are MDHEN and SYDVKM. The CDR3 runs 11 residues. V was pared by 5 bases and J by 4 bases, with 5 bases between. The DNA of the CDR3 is TGTGCCAGCAGTGACAGCTATGGCTACACCTTC. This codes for CASSDSYGYTF.

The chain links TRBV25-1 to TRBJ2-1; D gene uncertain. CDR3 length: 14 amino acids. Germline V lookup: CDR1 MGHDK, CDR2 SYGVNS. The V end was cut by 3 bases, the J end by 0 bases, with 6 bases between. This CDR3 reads CASSDQHSYNEQFF. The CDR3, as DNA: TGTGCCAGCAGTGATCAACACTCCTACAATGAGCAGTTCTTC.

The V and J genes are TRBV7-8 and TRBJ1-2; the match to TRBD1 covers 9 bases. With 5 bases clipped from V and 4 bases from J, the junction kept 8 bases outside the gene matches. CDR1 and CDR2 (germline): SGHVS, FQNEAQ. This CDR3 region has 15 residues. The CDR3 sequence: CASSTGQGPVYGYTF. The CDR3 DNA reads TGTGCCAGCAGCACGGGACAGGGACCGGTCTATGGCTACACCTTC.

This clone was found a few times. CDR3 sequence (DNA): TGTGCCACCAGAGGAGGGGGAGAGACCCAGTACTTC. Its translation is CATRGGGETQYF. The chain joins TRBV24-1 to TRBJ2-5, with D tentatively TRBD1 or TRBD2 (6 bases each). Germline loops: CDR1 KGHDR, CDR2 SFDVKD. CDR3 length: 12 amino acids. V lost 7 bases and J 4 bases, leaving 9 bases between the germline ends.

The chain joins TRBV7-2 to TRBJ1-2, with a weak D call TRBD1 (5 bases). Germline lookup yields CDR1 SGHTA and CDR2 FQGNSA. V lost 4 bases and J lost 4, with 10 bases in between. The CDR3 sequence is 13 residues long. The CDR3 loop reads CASSSNGAYGYTF. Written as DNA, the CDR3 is TGTGCCAGCAGCTCGAACGGGGCCTATGGCTACACCTTC.

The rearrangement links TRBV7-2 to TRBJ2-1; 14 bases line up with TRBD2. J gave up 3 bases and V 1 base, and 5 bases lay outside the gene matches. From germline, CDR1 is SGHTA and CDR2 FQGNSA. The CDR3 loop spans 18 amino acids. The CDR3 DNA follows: TGTGCCAGCAGCTTAGAGGGGACTAGCGGGAGATTCTACAATGAGCAGTTCTTC. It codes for CASSLEGTSGRFYNEQFF. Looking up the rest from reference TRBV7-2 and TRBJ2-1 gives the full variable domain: GAGVSQSPSNKVTEKGKDVELRCDPISGHTALYWYRQSLGQGLEFLIYFQGNSAPDKSGLPSDRFSAERTGGSVSTLTIQRTQQEDSAVYLCASSLEGTSGRFYNEQFFGPGTRLTVL.

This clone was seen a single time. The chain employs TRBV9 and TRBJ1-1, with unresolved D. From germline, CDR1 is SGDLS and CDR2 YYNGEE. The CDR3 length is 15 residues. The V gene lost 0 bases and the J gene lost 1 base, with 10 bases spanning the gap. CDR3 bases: TGTGCCAGCAGCGTAGATCTCTTACGGAACACTGAAGCTTTCTTT. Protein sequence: CASSVDLLRNTEAFF.

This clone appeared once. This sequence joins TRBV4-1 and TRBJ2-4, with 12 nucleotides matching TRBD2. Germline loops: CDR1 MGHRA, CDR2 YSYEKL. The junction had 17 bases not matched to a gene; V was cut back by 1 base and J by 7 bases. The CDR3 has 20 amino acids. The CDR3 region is CASSQGLAGVSWGGSNIQYF. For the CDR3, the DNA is TGCGCCAGCAGCCAAGGACTAGCGGGAGTCAGTTGGGGAGGTAGTAACATTCAGTACTTC.

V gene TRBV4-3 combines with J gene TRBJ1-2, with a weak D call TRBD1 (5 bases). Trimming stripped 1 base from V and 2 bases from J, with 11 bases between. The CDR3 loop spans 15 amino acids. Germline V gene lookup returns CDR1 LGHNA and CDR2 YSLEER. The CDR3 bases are TGCGCCAGCAGCCAAGTTATCGGGGGGAACTATGGCTACACCTTC. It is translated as CASSQVIGGNYGYTF.

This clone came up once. CDR3 nucleotide sequence: TGTGCCAGCTTCGACAGGGGAAGCAATCAGCCCCAGCATTTT. This codes for CASFDRGSNQPQHF. This chain uses TRBV5-4 with TRBJ1-5; 8 nucleotides line up with TRBD1. Germline V gene sequence: CDR1 SGHNT, CDR2 YYREEE (reference sequence). V lost 7 bases, J lost 1 base, and 4 bases stayed unmatched. The CDR3 length is 14 residues.

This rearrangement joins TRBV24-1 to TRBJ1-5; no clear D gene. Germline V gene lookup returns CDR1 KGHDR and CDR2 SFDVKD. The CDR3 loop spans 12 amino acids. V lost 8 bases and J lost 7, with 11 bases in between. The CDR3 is CATKGKVQPQHF. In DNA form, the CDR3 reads TGTGCCACCAAGGGTAAGGTGCAGCCCCAGCATTTT.

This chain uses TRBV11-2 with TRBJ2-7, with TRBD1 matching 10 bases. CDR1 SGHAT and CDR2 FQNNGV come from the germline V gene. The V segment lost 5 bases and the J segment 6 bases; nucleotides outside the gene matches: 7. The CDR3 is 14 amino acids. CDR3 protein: CASSLGTGDFEQYV. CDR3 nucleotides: TGTGCCAGCAGCCTCGGGACAGGGGATTTCGAGCAGTACGTC.

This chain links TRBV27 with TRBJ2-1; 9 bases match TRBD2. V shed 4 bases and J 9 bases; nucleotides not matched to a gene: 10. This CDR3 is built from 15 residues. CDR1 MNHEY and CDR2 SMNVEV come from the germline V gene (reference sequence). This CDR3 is CASSWSSGSLGEQFF. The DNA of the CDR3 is TGTGCCAGCAGTTGGAGTAGCGGGAGTTTAGGTGAGCAGTTCTTC.

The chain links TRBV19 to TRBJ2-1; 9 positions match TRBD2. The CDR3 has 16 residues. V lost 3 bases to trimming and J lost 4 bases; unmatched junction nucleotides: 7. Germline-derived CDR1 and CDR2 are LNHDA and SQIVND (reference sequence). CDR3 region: CASSMRKTSGYNEQFF. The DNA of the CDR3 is TGTGCCAGTAGTATGAGGAAGACTAGCGGTTACAATGAGCAGTTCTTC.

DNA of the CDR3: TGTGCCAGCAGCTTAAAAGGGAACACTGAAGCTTTCTTT. It is translated as CASSLKGNTEAFF. This rearrangement joins TRBV11-3 to TRBJ1-1; D gene ambiguous. This CDR3 comprises 13 residues. The germline V gene encodes CDR1 SGHNT and CDR2 YENEEA. Trimming removed 2 bases from V and 1 base from J, with 5 bases in between.

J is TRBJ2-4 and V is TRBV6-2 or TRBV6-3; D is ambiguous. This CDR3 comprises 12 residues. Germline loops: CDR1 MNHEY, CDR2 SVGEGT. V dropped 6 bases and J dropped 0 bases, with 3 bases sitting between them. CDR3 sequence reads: CASSLAKNIQYF. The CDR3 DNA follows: TGTGCCAGCAGCTTAGCCAAAAACATTCAGTACTTC.

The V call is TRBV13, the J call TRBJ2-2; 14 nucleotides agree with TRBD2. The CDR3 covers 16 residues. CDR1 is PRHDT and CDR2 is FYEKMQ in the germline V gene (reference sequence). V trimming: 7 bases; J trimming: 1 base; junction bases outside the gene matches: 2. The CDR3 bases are TGTGCCAGCAAGGGACTAGCGGGGGTGAACACCGGGGAGCTGTTTTTT. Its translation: CASKGLAGVNTGELFF.

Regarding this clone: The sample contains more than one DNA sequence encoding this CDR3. CDR3 DNA sequence: TGTGCCAGCAGCGTAGCAGTGAACACTGAAGCTTTCTTT. Protein: CASSVAVNTEAFF. This chain joins TRBV9 and TRBJ1-1; D remains ambiguous. Germline V gene lookup returns CDR1 SGDLS and CDR2 YYNGEE. Trimming removed 0 bases at V and 0 bases at J, with 3 bases between. This CDR3 is built from 13 residues.

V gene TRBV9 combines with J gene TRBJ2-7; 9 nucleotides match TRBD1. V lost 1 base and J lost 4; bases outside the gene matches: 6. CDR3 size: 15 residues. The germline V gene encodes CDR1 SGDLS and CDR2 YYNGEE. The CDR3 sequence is CASSVRDDRGYEQYF. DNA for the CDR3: TGTGCCAGCAGCGTAAGGGATGACAGGGGGTACGAGCAGTACTTC.